The 12 T cell receptor beta chains in this list originate from one sample, sequenced in a study of cytomegalovirus exposure and HLA in healthy donors. Primers for the PCR totalled 60 Vbeta and 13 Jbeta. Method: immunoSEQ multiplex PCR; TCRdb's copy keeps in-frame clones and lacks some. The repertoire shows some 67,000 clones; the top ten hold less than 2%. The source material was PBMCs. The receptors shown here come from a woman under 40 in good health and CMV-seronegative.

The chain combines TRBV29-1 with TRBJ1-1; no firm D call. This CDR3 contains 10 residues. Looked up from germline, CDR1 is SQVTM and CDR2 is ANQGSEA. V lost 4 bases, J lost 8 bases, and 8 bases lay in between. The CDR3 DNA reads TGCAGCGTTGTACTATCGGAAGCTTTCTTT. Its protein is CSVVLSEAFF.

This rearrangement joins TRBV7-9 to TRBJ1-3; no clear D. CDR3 length: 13 residues. The V gene's germline CDR1 is SEHNR and CDR2 FQNEAQ (reference sequence). Between the trimmed V and J ends, which lost 5 bases and 6 bases, there was a span of 11 bases. The CDR3 region has the DNA TGTGCCAGCAGCCCGGGAGTTTTAAACACCATATATTTT. Protein product: CASSPGVLNTIYF.

This chain links TRBV29-1 with TRBJ1-2; TRBD1 might be the D (6 bases). Germline V gives CDR1 SQVTM, CDR2 ANQGSEA. The CDR3 extends over 16 amino acids. Trimming cost V 3 bases and J 4 bases, with 21 bases left between them. DNA of the CDR3: TGCAGCGTTGACTCCTCTCAGGGGATATTTTCCTATGGCTACACCTTC. Translating gives CSVDSSQGIFSYGYTF.

The rearrangement links TRBV9 to TRBJ1-3; the match to TRBD1 covers 7 bases. V shed 0 bases and J 0 bases; nucleotides not matched to a gene: 9. This CDR3 has 18 amino acids. Germline V gene lookup returns CDR1 SGDLS and CDR2 YYNGEE. This chain's CDR3 is CASSVVPGGSGSGNTIYF. The CDR3 DNA is TGTGCCAGCAGCGTAGTTCCAGGGGGATCCGGCTCTGGAAACACCATATATTTT.

The J gene is TRBJ1-2, the V gene TRBV28, with D uncertain. V shed 3 bases and J shed 7 bases, with 9 bases lying between them. Per the germline V gene, CDR1 is MDHEN and CDR2 is SYDVKM. The CDR3 has 12 amino acids. DNA for the CDR3: TGTGCCAGCAGTTTGGGGAGTCTTGGCTACACCTTC. Residues: CASSLGSLGYTF.

The V gene is TRBV9, the J gene TRBJ1-1, with unresolved D. V lost 0 bases, J lost 5 bases, and 8 bases lay in between. The CDR3 spans 13 residues. Looked up from germline, CDR1 is SGDLS and CDR2 is YYNGEE. The CDR3 sequence is CASSVDSGTEAFF. The CDR3 nucleotides read TGTGCCAGCAGCGTAGACTCGGGAACTGAAGCTTTCTTT.

The chain recombines TRBV7-6 with TRBJ1-5; D not resolved. Germline V gene data show CDR1 as SGHVS and CDR2 as FNYEAQ. This CDR3 spans 14 amino acids. Trimming cost V 10 bases and J 2 bases, with 15 bases left between them. The CDR3 sequence: CATQREVGNQPQHF. The CDR3 DNA sequence: TGTGCCACCCAGCGGGAAGTGGGCAATCAGCCCCAGCATTTT.

V and J are TRBV28 and TRBJ2-7; the D gene is possibly TRBD2 (6 bases). Germline V lookup: CDR1 MDHEN, CDR2 SYDVKM. Trimming cost V 7 bases and J 3 bases, with 16 bases left between them. The CDR3 sequence is 14 residues long. As DNA, the CDR3 is TGTGCCAGCAAAGTCAACTGGGGGGACTACGAGCAGTACTTC. This codes for CASKVNWGDYEQYF.

The V and J genes are TRBV18 and TRBJ2-3; TRBD2 matches at 11 bases. Unmatched junction bases numbered 4, after V lost 6 bases and J lost 5 bases. CDR3 size: 14 residues. The germline V gene has CDR1 KGHSH and CDR2 LQKENI. In DNA, the CDR3 is TGTGCCAGCTCCCCGGGACTAGCGGAAGATACGCAGTATTTT. Translation gives CASSPGLAEDTQYF.

Comments on this clone: Different DNA sequences within this sample yield the same CDR3. This chain uses TRBV6-1 with TRBJ2-7; D might be TRBD1 (5 bases). Trimming stripped 3 bases from V and 6 bases from J, with 9 bases between. Germline V gene sequence: CDR1 MNHNS, CDR2 SASEGT. The CDR3 is 12 amino acids. CDR3 nucleotide sequence: TGTGCCAGCAGTGAGTCCAGGGTCGAGCAGTACTTC. This encodes CASSESRVEQYF.

J is TRBJ2-7 and V is TRBV19; D not certain. CDR1 and CDR2 from the germline V gene are LNHDA and SQIVND (reference sequence). This CDR3 is 14 amino acids long. V lost 2 bases and J 2 bases, leaving 10 bases between the germline ends. For the CDR3, the DNA is TGTGCCAGTAGTATAAGTCCAGGTCCCTACGAGCAGTACTTC. Encoded protein: CASSISPGPYEQYF.

This chain's CDR3 is CASSSRGAHSYNEQFF. CDR3 coding DNA: TGTGCCAGCAGTAGTCGGGGGGCTCACTCCTACAATGAGCAGTTCTTC. The genes are TRBV27 and TRBJ2-1, with TRBD2 as a possible D gene (7 bases). Germline lookup yields CDR1 MNHEY and CDR2 SMNVEV (reference sequence). Trimming left V 5 bases short and J 0 bases short, with 14 bases between. CDR3 length: 16 amino acids.